This T cell receptor beta chain stems from a study of shared clonotypes between healthy human individuals. Study-wide results and caveats: Read depth was anticipated to influence clonotype sharing among donors. The authors sampled blood alone, and tissue repertoires likely differ.

Donation came from healthy HIV-negative adults that had no recent acute infections or vaccinations. The authors split each subset's genomic DNA evenly across several immunoSEQ plates. Here immunoSEQ multiplex PCR was the method, and the copy in TCRdb shows in-frame clones only, minus some. This sample has a few million clones, with 85% to 95% found just once. Concerning this clone: Its matching antigen is unknown.

The clonotype comes from a man between 18 and 35 years old in good health. Some clones in this sample may be carry-over from other donors' samples. Sequenced input: naive CD4+ T cells from PBMCs. Subset in this sample: CD45RA+ positively selected.

DNA of the CDR3: TGTGCCAGCAGTTTTTCTACCCCCATAGGCTACACCTTC. Its protein product is CASSFSTPIGYTF. The V and J genes are TRBV28 and TRBJ1-2; D remains ambiguous. CDR3 length: 13 residues. Germline V CDR1 and CDR2: MDHEN, SYDVKM. Trimming removed 3 bases from V and 8 bases from J, with 13 bases in between.